This TCR beta chain was observed in a study of T cell repertoires in cytomegalovirus infection. Study results and caveats: Dominant in the ex vivo response were TCR beta clonotypes restricted by HLA-C and specific for CMV.

With regard to this clonotype: Its matching antigen is unknown.

The CDR3 sequence is 14 residues long. CDR1 MNHEY and CDR2 SVGAGI come from the germline V gene. With 7 bases removed from V and 0 bases from J, the gap between germline ends came to 13 bases. One entry per CDR3 protein, called by TCRdb with MiXCR from the reads. The sample has about 830,000 distinct CDR3 sequences; about 31% are singletons. The material was cultured CD8+ T cells from PBMCs, obtained from culture after CMV antigen stimulation. J is TRBJ2-7 and V is TRBV6-5, with D unclear. The TCR sequence derives from a human donor in good health (CMV status not recorded). Some clones in this sample may be carry-over from other donors' samples. The CDR3 bases are TGTGCCAGCACGTTCGACGTGTTCTCCTACGAGCAGTACTTC. This translates into CASTFDVFSYEQYF.